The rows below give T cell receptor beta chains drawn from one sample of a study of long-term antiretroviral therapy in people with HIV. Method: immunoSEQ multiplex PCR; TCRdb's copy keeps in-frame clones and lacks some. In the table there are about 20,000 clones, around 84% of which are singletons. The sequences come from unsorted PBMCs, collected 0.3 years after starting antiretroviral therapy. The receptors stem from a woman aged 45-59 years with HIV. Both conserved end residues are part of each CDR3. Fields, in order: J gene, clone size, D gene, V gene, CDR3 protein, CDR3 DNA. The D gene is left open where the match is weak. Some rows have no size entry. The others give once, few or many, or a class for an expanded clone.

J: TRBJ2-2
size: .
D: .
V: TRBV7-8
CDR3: CASSLDGITTGELFF
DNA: TGTGCCAGCAGCTTGGACGGAATAACCACCGGGGAGCTGTTTTTT

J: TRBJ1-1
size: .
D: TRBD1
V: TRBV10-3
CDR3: CAISESNRGGTEAFF
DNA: TGTGCCATCAGTGAGTCGAACAGGGGTGGCACTGAAGCTTTCTTT

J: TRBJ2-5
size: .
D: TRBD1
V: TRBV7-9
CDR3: CASSLTRGQETQYF
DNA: TGTGCCAGCAGCTTGACCAGGGGGCAAGAGACCCAGTACTTC

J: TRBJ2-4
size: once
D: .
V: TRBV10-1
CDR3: CASNNQRAKNIQYF
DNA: TGCGCCAGCAATAATCAGAGGGCCAAAAACATTCAGTACTTC

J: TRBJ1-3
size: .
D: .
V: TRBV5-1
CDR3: CASSWGETARNTIYF
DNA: TGCGCCAGCAGCTGGGGCGAGACAGCCCGAAACACCATATATTTT

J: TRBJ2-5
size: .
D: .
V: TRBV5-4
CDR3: CASSFQQETQYF
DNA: TGTGCCAGCAGCTTCCAACAAGAGACCCAGTACTTC

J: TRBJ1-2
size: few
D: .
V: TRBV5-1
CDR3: CASSQDSTYGYTF
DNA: TGCGCCAGCAGCCAGGACTCTACATATGGCTACACCTTC

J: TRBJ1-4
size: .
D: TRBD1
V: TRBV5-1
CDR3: CASSLVGQGLEKLFF
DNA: TGCGCCAGCAGCTTGGTAGGACAGGGGCTTGAAAAACTGTTTTTT

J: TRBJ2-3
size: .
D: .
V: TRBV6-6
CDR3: CASSWAGATDTQYF
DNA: TGTGCCAGCTCATGGGCGGGGGCGACAGATACGCAGTATTTT

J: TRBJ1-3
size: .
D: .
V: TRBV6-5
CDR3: CASSSSGVGNTIYF
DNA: TGTGCCAGCAGTTCGTCAGGGGTAGGGAACACCATATATTTT

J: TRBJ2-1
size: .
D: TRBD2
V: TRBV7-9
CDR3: CASSLGTSTEQFF
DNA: TGTGCCAGCAGCTTGGGGACTAGCACTGAGCAGTTCTTC

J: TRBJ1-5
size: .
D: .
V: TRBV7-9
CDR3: CASSLTGEGRSQPQHF
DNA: TGTGCCAGCAGCTTAACGGGAGAGGGCCGCAGTCAGCCCCAGCATTTT

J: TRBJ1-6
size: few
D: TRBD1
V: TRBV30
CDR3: CAWSGTEISPLHF
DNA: TGTGCCTGGTCCGGGACAGAGATTTCACCCCTCCACTTT

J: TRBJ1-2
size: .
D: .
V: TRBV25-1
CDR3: CASSEGLNYGYTF
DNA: TGTGCCAGCAGTGAGGGACTGAACTATGGCTACACCTTC

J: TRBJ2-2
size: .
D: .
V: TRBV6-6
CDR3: CASGLNTGELFF
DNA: TGTGCCAGCGGACTGAACACCGGGGAGCTGTTTTTT

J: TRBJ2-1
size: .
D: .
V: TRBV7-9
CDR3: CASSPRMNNNEQFF
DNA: TGTGCCAGCAGCCCTAGGATGAATAACAATGAGCAGTTCTTC

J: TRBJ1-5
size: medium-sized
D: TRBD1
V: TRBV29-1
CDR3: CSVLHSGGRHF
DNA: TGCAGCGTCCTTCACTCAGGGGGTAGGCATTTT

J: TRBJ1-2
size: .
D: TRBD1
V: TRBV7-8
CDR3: CASSLTGTGLNYGYTF
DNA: TGTGCCAGCAGCCTGACCGGGACAGGGCTAAACTATGGCTACACCTTC

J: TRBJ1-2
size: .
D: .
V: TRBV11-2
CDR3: CASSLAGGGPYGYTF
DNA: TGTGCCAGCAGCTTAGCGGGCGGGGGGCCCTATGGCTACACCTTC

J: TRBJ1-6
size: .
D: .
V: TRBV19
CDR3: CATRQYNSPLHF
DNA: TGTGCCACCAGACAGTATAATTCACCCCTCCACTTT

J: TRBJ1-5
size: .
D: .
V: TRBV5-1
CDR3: CASSGGDSNQPQHF
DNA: TGCGCCAGCAGTGGGGGTGATAGCAATCAGCCCCAGCATTTT

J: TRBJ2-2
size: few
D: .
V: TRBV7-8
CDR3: CASSLGPGQAGELFF
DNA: TGTGCCAGCAGCTTGGGACCGGGACAAGCCGGGGAGCTGTTTTTT

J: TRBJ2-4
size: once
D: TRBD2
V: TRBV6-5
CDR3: CASRPTDSGANIQYF
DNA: TGTGCCAGCAGACCTACCGATAGCGGGGCAAACATTCAGTACTTC

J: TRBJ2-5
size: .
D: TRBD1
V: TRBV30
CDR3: CAWSLQGQGRETQYF
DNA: TGTGCCTGGAGTTTACAAGGACAGGGAAGAGAGACCCAGTACTTC

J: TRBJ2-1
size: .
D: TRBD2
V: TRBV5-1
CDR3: CASSPPGSGGYNEQFF
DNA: TGCGCCAGCAGCCCGCCTGGGAGCGGGGGCTACAATGAGCAGTTCTTC

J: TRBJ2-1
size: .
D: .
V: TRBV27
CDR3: CASRNYGGYYEQFF
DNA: TGTGCCAGCAGGAACTATGGGGGGTATTATGAGCAGTTCTTC

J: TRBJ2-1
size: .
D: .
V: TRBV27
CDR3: CASSLLRPTTREQFF
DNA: TGTGCCAGCAGTTTATTGAGACCCACGACACGTGAGCAGTTCTTC

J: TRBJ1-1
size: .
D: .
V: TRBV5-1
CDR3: CASSLGGMNTEAFF
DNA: TGTGCCAGCAGCTTAGGGGGGATGAACACTGAAGCTTTCTTT